This passage covers 29 T cell receptor beta chains from one sample sequenced in a study of T cell repertoires in cytomegalovirus infection. TCRdb reprocessed the reads via MiXCR and lists one record per CDR3 protein. Counted here are 700,000 to 950,000 distinct CDR3 sequences, about 31% occurring once; the ten biggest clones make up around an eighth. These receptors have no identified antigens. The specimen comprised cultured CD8+ T cells from PBMCs, sampled from culture after CMV antigen stimulation. The receptors shown here come from a human donor in good health (CMV status not recorded). Some clones in this sample may be carry-over from other donors' samples.

There are a few counts of this clonotype. This chain links TRBV6-1 with TRBJ2-3; possibly TRBD1 for D (6 bases). Trimming removed 6 bases at V and 2 bases at J, with 18 bases between. There are 16 residues in the CDR3. In germline, CDR1 is MNHNS, CDR2 SASEGT. CDR3: CASSDWTAATTDTQYF. Here the CDR3 DNA reads TGTGCCAGCAGCGACTGGACAGCTGCAACCACAGATACGCAGTATTTT.

The rearrangement joins TRBV6-6 to TRBJ2-5, with 10 bases matching TRBD1. Germline V gene lookup returns CDR1 MNHNY and CDR2 SVGAGI (reference sequence). The CDR3 is made up of 14 amino acids. Trimming removed 10 bases from V and 5 bases from J; junction bases left unmatched: 10. The CDR3 is CATAHGQGEETQYF. The CDR3, as DNA: TGTGCCACCGCACACGGACAGGGGGAGGAGACCCAGTACTTC.

This clonotype occurred many times. The chain joins TRBV7-2 to TRBJ1-6; tentative D call: TRBD1 (5 bases). The V end was cut by 4 bases, the J end by 9 bases, with 22 bases between. This CDR3 has 17 amino acids. The germline CDR1 and CDR2 sequences are SGHTA and FQGNSA. CDR3 sequence: CASSSAPMFTRGSPLHF. The CDR3 bases are TGTGCCAGCAGCTCTGCGCCAATGTTCACGAGGGGTTCACCCCTCCACTTT.

The chain carries TRBV6-5 and TRBJ2-7; 10 bases are shared with TRBD1. After removal of 9 bases from V and 3 bases from J, the junction contained 5 bases not matched to a gene. The CDR3 extends over 13 amino acids. Germline lookup yields CDR1 MNHEY and CDR2 SVGAGI. The CDR3 DNA reads TGTGCCAGTGGACAGGGGGTTATCTACGAGCAGTACTTC. Translated: CASGQGVIYEQYF.

This clonotype was found a few times. The gene calls are TRBV4-3 and TRBJ2-5; 11 bases match TRBD2. The CDR3 is 17 amino acids. The germline V gene encodes CDR1 LGHNA and CDR2 YSLEER. The J segment lost 3 bases and the V segment lost 0 bases, leaving 6 bases of the junction unmatched. DNA for the CDR3: TGCGCCAGCAGCCAAGAACTGGCGACTAGCGGGGAAGAGACCCAGTACTTC. Translating it yields CASSQELATSGEETQYF.

This clonotype has just a few counts. This chain joins TRBV7-9 and TRBJ2-2; D tentatively reads TRBD1 or TRBD2 (6 bases each). Looked up from germline, CDR1 is SEHNR and CDR2 is FQNEAQ (reference sequence). The V end lost 5 bases, the J end lost 0 bases, and 19 bases lay between the germline ends. There are 18 residues in the CDR3. CDR3 in amino acids: CASSPVSGAGSNTGELFF. CDR3 DNA sequence: TGTGCCAGCAGCCCGGTCTCAGGGGCGGGGTCGAACACCGGGGAGCTGTTTTTT.

V is TRBV4-1 and J is TRBJ2-2; maybe TRBD2 (5 bases). There are 15 residues in the CDR3. The germline CDR1 and CDR2 sequences are MGHRA and YSYEKL. V lost 4 bases, J lost 1 base, and 10 bases lay in between. CDR3 sequence (DNA): TGCGCCAGCAGCCTGAACGAGGGGAACACCGGGGAGCTGTTTTTT. Protein sequence: CASSLNEGNTGELFF.

J is TRBJ2-6 and V is TRBV19; maybe TRBD2 (5 bases). Trimming removed 3 bases from V and 4 bases from J, with 13 bases in between. CDR1 is LNHDA, CDR2 SQIVND, per germline (reference sequence). The CDR3 spans 16 residues. In DNA form, the CDR3 reads TGTGCCAGTAGTATGTCGTCTAGCCTCGGGGCCAACGTCCTGACTTTC. This encodes CASSMSSSLGANVLTF.

V is TRBV7-9 and J is TRBJ1-2, with D hard to call. V shed 0 bases and J shed 4 bases, with 15 bases lying between them. Germline values: CDR1 SEHNR, CDR2 FQNEAQ (reference sequence). The CDR3 consists of 16 residues. The CDR3 is CASSLAVRRSGYGYTF. The CDR3 DNA reads as TGTGCCAGCAGCTTAGCTGTGAGACGGAGCGGCTATGGCTACACCTTC. The variable domain in full, completed from reference TRBV7-9 and TRBJ1-2, reads DTGVSQNPRHKITKRGQNVTFRCDPISEHNRLYWYRQTLGQGPEFLTYFQNEAQLEKSRLLSDRFSAERPKGSFSTLEIQRTEQGDSAMYLCASSLAVRRSGYGYTFGSGTRLTVV.

As for this clonotype: With a much larger clone just one base away, this may be a read error. The CDR3 DNA reads as TGTGCCAGCAGTGAATACGTCTCTGGGGCCAACGTCCTGAGTTTC. Its translation is CASSEYVSGANVLSF. The chain uses TRBV6-1 and TRBJ2-6, with D tentatively TRBD1 (5 bases). Germline lookup yields CDR1 MNHNS and CDR2 SASEGT. There are 15 residues in the CDR3.

This clonotype was counted once. V usage is TRBV4-1 and J usage is TRBJ2-5; 11 nucleotides line up with TRBD2. After removal of 4 bases from V and 7 bases from J, the junction contained 8 bases not matched to a gene. Germline V gene data show CDR1 as MGHRA and CDR2 as YSYEKL. The CDR3 loop spans 15 amino acids. The DNA of the CDR3 is TGCGCCAGCAGCCCTAGCGGGGGGCACCTAGGGACCCAGTACTTC. Translating gives CASSPSGGHLGTQYF.

The rearrangement links TRBV3-1 to TRBJ1-3; D unclear. Germline CDR1 and CDR2: LGHDT and YNNKEL (reference sequence). The ends were cut back, 3 bases at V and 4 bases at J, with 10 bases in the middle. The CDR3 has 14 residues. CDR3 sequence reads: CASSHLDSGNTIYF. In DNA, the CDR3 is TGTGCCAGCAGCCACCTTGACTCGGGAAACACCATATATTTT. Drawing the rest from reference TRBV3-1 and TRBJ1-3, the complete variable domain is DTAVSQTPKYLVTQMGNDKSIKCEQNLGHDTMYWYKQDSKKFLKIMFSYNNKELIINETVPNRFSPKSPDKAHLNLHINSLELGDSAVYFCASSHLDSGNTIYFGEGSWLTVV.

This clonotype showed up just a few times. This chain connects TRBV5-4 to TRBJ2-1, with D possibly called TRBD1 or TRBD2 (6 bases each). This CDR3 has 14 amino acids. The V gene lost 0 bases and the J gene lost 7 bases, with 11 bases spanning the gap. CDR1 is SGHNT, CDR2 YYREEE, per germline (reference sequence). Here the CDR3 DNA reads TGTGCCAGCAGCTTGGGGGGGGCCGAAAATGAGCAGTTCTTC. Translation: CASSLGGAENEQFF.

J is TRBJ2-5 and V is TRBV7-9; no clear D. V shed 7 bases and J shed 2 bases, with 14 bases lying between them. Germline V gene sequence: CDR1 SEHNR, CDR2 FQNEAQ (reference sequence). This CDR3 contains 14 residues. The CDR3 DNA reads TGTGCCAGCATCCCTCCGTCCAGTCAAGAGACCCAGTACTTC. Protein: CASIPPSSQETQYF.

Notes on this clonotype: Given a much more abundant clone one base away, this may be a read error. The rearrangement uses TRBV7-8 and TRBJ2-1; no clear D. The CDR3 consists of 15 residues. V was shortened by 5 bases and J by 12 bases, with 23 bases between the two germline ends. Germline V gene lookup returns CDR1 SGHVS and CDR2 FQNEAQ. Here the CDR3 reads CASSPPSTRPRWQFF. DNA of the CDR3: TGTGCCAGCAGCCCCCCCTCGACCCGACCTCGATGGCAGTTCTTC.

The gene calls are TRBV7-9 and TRBJ1-4; unclear D gene. Germline V CDR1 and CDR2: SEHNR, FQNEAQ (reference sequence). V was clipped by 0 bases and J by 7 bases, with 18 bases between them. This CDR3 has 17 residues. The CDR3 DNA reads as TGTGCCAGCAGCTTAGCCTACCGGGCCACCGACGGTGAAAAACTGTTTTTT. This codes for CASSLAYRATDGEKLFF.

The J gene is TRBJ2-4, the V gene TRBV24-1, with 10 bases lining up with TRBD2. This CDR3 is built from 18 residues. The V and J ends lost 4 bases and 0 bases, in that order; junction bases with no gene match: 8. Germline CDR1 KGHDR, CDR2 SFDVKD. The CDR3: CATSDARSGGIAKNIQYF. The CDR3 DNA is TGTGCCACCAGTGACGCACGTAGCGGGGGGATAGCCAAAAACATTCAGTACTTC.

The V call is TRBV13, the J call TRBJ2-1; 14 bases agree with TRBD2. Germline V gene sequence: CDR1 PRHDT, CDR2 FYEKMQ (reference sequence). Trimming took 8 bases from V and 8 from J; bases not matched to a gene: 11. CDR3 length equals 16 residues. The CDR3 nucleotides are TGTGCCAGCTCGGGACTAGCGGGGGTCTCTGTGGATGAGCAGTTCTTC. Amino acid sequence: CASSGLAGVSVDEQFF.

This clonotype was seen a few times. The CDR3 coding sequence is TGTGCCAGCAGTTACCGGGGGTTTGGAAACATTCAGTACTTC. It specifies CASSYRGFGNIQYF. The rearrangement joins TRBV6-2 or TRBV6-3 to TRBJ2-4; possibly TRBD2 for D (6 bases). The CDR3 sequence is 14 residues long. Germline CDR1 and CDR2: MNHEY and SVGEGT. Trimming took off 2 bases at V and 6 bases at J, with 11 bases between the two ends.

V gene TRBV27 combines with J gene TRBJ1-2, with D perhaps TRBD1 (5 bases). V was shortened by 0 bases and J by 7 bases, with 12 bases between the two germline ends. The CDR3 is made up of 14 amino acids. Germline V gene lookup returns CDR1 MNHEY and CDR2 SMNVEV (reference sequence). The CDR3 nucleotides are TGTGCCAGCAGTTTATCGCCCAGGGTCCTTGGCTACACCTTC. Translated: CASSLSPRVLGYTF.

In this sample, this clonotype turned up once. This chain links TRBV5-6 with TRBJ1-5, with 7 bases that match TRBD1. Germline V gene data show CDR1 as SGHDT and CDR2 as YYEEEE. With 3 bases clipped from V and 7 bases from J, the junction kept 13 bases outside the gene matches. The length of the CDR3 is 16 residues. CDR3 amino acids: CASSSLRGGIRQPQHF. CDR3 coding DNA: TGTGCCAGCAGCTCACTCCGAGGGGGCATTAGGCAGCCCCAGCATTTT.

The chain combines TRBV7-6 with TRBJ2-7; D is perhaps TRBD1 or TRBD2 (5 bases each). This CDR3 has 15 amino acids. Trimming took off 8 bases at V and 3 bases at J, with 20 bases between the two ends. Germline lookup yields CDR1 SGHVS and CDR2 FNYEAQ. CDR3 amino acids: CASAGSARGVYEQYF. The CDR3 DNA reads TGTGCCAGCGCCGGATCAGCGAGGGGAGTCTACGAGCAGTACTTC. Together with reference TRBV7-6 and TRBJ2-7, the CDR3 gives the full variable domain: GAGVSQSPRYKVTKRGQDVALRCDPISGHVSLYWYRQALGQGPEFLTYFNYEAQQDKSGLPNDRFSAERPEGSISTLTIQRTEQRDSAMYRCASAGSARGVYEQYFGPGTRLTVT.

This clonotype appeared many times. The rearrangement joins TRBV7-9 to TRBJ2-1, with D perhaps matching TRBD1 or TRBD2 (5 bases each). Germline assignment: CDR1 SEHNR and CDR2 FQNEAQ (reference sequence). The V and J ends lost 4 bases and 0 bases respectively, with 13 bases between them. The CDR3 runs 16 residues. CDR3 amino acids: CASSSAEGSSYNEQFF. Here the CDR3 DNA reads TGTGCCAGCAGCTCCGCTGAGGGGAGCTCCTACAATGAGCAGTTCTTC.

With regard to this clonotype: A much larger clone differs from this one at a single base, so this may be a read error. The V and J genes are TRBV11-1 and TRBJ2-1, with D uncertain. Per germline, CDR1 SGHAT and CDR2 FQDESV (reference sequence). The CDR3 runs to 15 residues. CDR3 nucleotide sequence: TGTGCCAACAGCTTTACAAGCTACTCCTACAATGAGCAGTTCTTC. Its protein is CANSFTSYSYNEQFF.

The chain recombines TRBV15 with TRBJ2-2; 9 bases fit TRBD1. The J segment lost 3 bases and the V segment lost 5 bases, leaving 4 bases of the junction unmatched. The CDR3 is made up of 15 amino acids. The germline V gene has CDR1 LNHNV and CDR2 YYDKDF (reference sequence). In DNA form, the CDR3 reads TGTGCCACCAGCGGCCGGGACAGGGACACCGGGGAGCTGTTTTTT. It yields the protein CATSGRDRDTGELFF.

The V call is TRBV29-1, the J call TRBJ2-5, with D possibly being TRBD2 (6 bases). V gave up 6 bases and J gave up 7 bases, with 12 bases separating them. CDR3 length equals 11 residues. CDR1 and CDR2 from the germline V gene are SQVTM and ANQGSEA. Here the CDR3 reads CSVPGRGTQYF. The CDR3 DNA follows: TGCAGCGTCCCGGGGCGGGGGACCCAGTACTTC.

This clonotype was recorded only once. The gene calls are TRBV5-6 and TRBJ2-7; 12 nucleotides line up with TRBD2. This CDR3 spans 15 amino acids. Germline CDR1 SGHDT, CDR2 YYEEEE. J gave up 5 bases and V 0 bases, and 3 bases lay outside the gene matches. CDR3 in DNA: TGTGCCAGCAGCTTGGCTAGCGGGGGGGCCCACGAGCAGTACTTC. It yields the protein CASSLASGGAHEQYF.

The chain carries TRBV27 and TRBJ2-6, with D perhaps TRBD1 (5 bases). In germline, CDR1 is MNHEY, CDR2 SMNVEV (reference sequence). The ends were cut back, 0 bases at V and 4 bases at J, with 10 bases in the middle. This CDR3 has 16 amino acids. The CDR3 coding sequence is TGTGCCAGCAGTTTATCGAAGGGGTCCGGGGCCAACGTCCTGACTTTC. This gives the protein CASSLSKGSGANVLTF.

This clonotype came up a few times. The chain combines TRBV2 with TRBJ1-1, with D perhaps TRBD1 (6 bases). The CDR3 contains 16 residues. The V and J ends lost 6 bases and 1 base respectively, with 18 bases between them. Germline loops: CDR1 SNHLY, CDR2 FYNNEI. CDR3 DNA sequence: TGTGCCAGCAGAGCCGGGGGCAGCCTCTGGAACACTGAAGCTTTCTTT. It is translated as CASRAGGSLWNTEAFF.